Below are 28 T cell receptor beta chains sequenced from a single sample in a study of blood T cell repertoires in COVID-19. Using immunoSEQ multiplex PCR, the repertoire was profiled, and TCRdb retains in-frame clones only, with some absent. There are roughly 200,000 clones in the sample; about 84% occur only once, and 15% to 20% lies in the top ten. The specimen sequenced was peripheral blood. Every receptor here comes from a person between 65 and 79 years old with COVID-19, enrolled during active disease.

The chain joins TRBV10-3 to TRBJ1-2, with D maybe TRBD1 (5 bases). Germline-derived CDR1 and CDR2 are ENHRY and SYGVKD. There are 16 residues in the CDR3. Trimming pared 3 bases from V and 0 bases from J, leaving 14 bases between. CDR3 loop: CAISDSRQTANYGYTF. CDR3 sequence (DNA): TGTGCCATCAGTGATTCCCGACAGACCGCTAACTATGGCTACACCTTC.

This chain connects TRBV5-4 to TRBJ2-2; possibly TRBD2 for D (7 bases). Germline-derived CDR1 and CDR2 are SGHNT and YYREEE (reference sequence). This CDR3 is built from 15 residues. V was cut by 0 bases and J by 6 bases, with 12 bases left in between. The CDR3 DNA reads TGTGCCAGCAGCTTGGTGCGGGGGCAAGCCGGGGAGCTGTTTTTT. It codes for CASSLVRGQAGELFF.

This rearrangement joins TRBV5-4 to TRBJ2-7, with no clear D. V lost 1 base and J 2 bases, leaving 10 bases between the germline ends. Germline values: CDR1 SGHNT, CDR2 YYREEE (reference sequence). The CDR3 has 14 residues. The CDR3 DNA follows: TGTGCCAGCAGCTTGAATTTGCGGACCTACGAGCAGTACTTC. Protein sequence: CASSLNLRTYEQYF.

This chain connects TRBV19 to TRBJ2-1; D might be TRBD2 (8 bases). This CDR3 contains 19 residues. V dropped 6 bases and J dropped 2 bases, with 26 bases sitting between them. Germline V lookup: CDR1 LNHDA, CDR2 SQIVND (reference sequence). As DNA, the CDR3 is TGTGCCAGTAGATCTCAGGGGGGTTTTGGTAGCGGGACCTACAATGAGCAGTTCTTC. Translated: CASRSQGGFGSGTYNEQFF. The whole variable domain, remainder taken from reference TRBV19 and TRBJ2-1, is DGGITQSPKYLFRKEGQNVTLSCEQNLNHDAMYWYRQDPGQGLRLIYYSQIVNDFQKGDIAEGYSVSREKKESFPLTVTSAQKNPTAFYLCASRSQGGFGSGTYNEQFFGPGTRLTVL.

The chain is built from TRBV9 and TRBJ2-6, with D maybe TRBD1 (5 bases). Trimming stripped 5 bases from V and 2 bases from J, with 17 bases between. Germline CDR1 reads SGDLS; CDR2 reads YYNGEE. This CDR3 is built from 17 residues. As DNA, the CDR3 is TGTGCCAGCAGTGTACTCCAGGGTAGTGCTGGGGCCAACGTCCTGACTTTC. This encodes CASSVLQGSAGANVLTF. Complete variable domain (other parts from reference TRBV9 and TRBJ2-6): DSGVTQTPKHLITATGQRVTLRCSPRSGDLSVYWYQQSLDQGLQFLIQYYNGEERAKGNILERFSAQQFPDLHSELNLSSLELGDSALYFCASSVLQGSAGANVLTFGAGSRLTVL.

V is TRBV29-1 and J is TRBJ1-2; a possible D gene is TRBD1 (6 bases). This CDR3 spans 14 amino acids. The V gene's germline CDR1 is SQVTM and CDR2 ANQGSEA. Trimming stripped 3 bases from V and 8 bases from J, with 19 bases between. CDR3 coding DNA: TGCAGCGTTGATCGGTCCGGTCAGGGGTACGGCTACACCTTC. Amino acids: CSVDRSGQGYGYTF.

The chain is built from TRBV11-2 and TRBJ2-5, with TRBD2 matching over 12 bases. The CDR3 loop spans 19 amino acids. Germline V gene data show CDR1 as SGHAT and CDR2 as FQNNGV. V gave up 5 bases and J gave up 5 bases; unmatched junction bases: 18. CDR3 nucleotides: TGTGCCAGCAGCCGACCCTCGGTTGGGCTAGCGGGGGGGTACGAGACCCAGTACTTC. It specifies CASSRPSVGLAGGYETQYF.

The V call is TRBV5-6, the J call TRBJ2-5; weak D call: TRBD1 (5 bases). CDR1 is SGHDT and CDR2 is YYEEEE in the germline V gene. V gave up 5 bases and J gave up 4 bases, with 18 bases separating them. CDR3 size: 15 residues. For the CDR3, the DNA is TGTGCCAGCAGGAACGGCGGCAGGGTTGGAGAGACCCAGTACTTC. Its translation is CASRNGGRVGETQYF.

The chain links TRBV7-9 to TRBJ2-1; TRBD2 agrees at 13 bases. The length of the CDR3 is 15 residues. The germline CDR1 and CDR2 sequences are SEHNR and FQNEAQ (reference sequence). Germline trimming cut 3 bases from V and 7 bases from J; bases unmatched to any gene: 3. As DNA, the CDR3 is TGTGCCAGCAGCTTCCCGGGACTAGCGGGAAATGAGCAGTTCTTC. As protein: CASSFPGLAGNEQFF. Full variable domain (outside the CDR3, taken from reference TRBV7-9 and TRBJ2-1): DTGVSQNPRHKITKRGQNVTFRCDPISEHNRLYWYRQTLGQGPEFLTYFQNEAQLEKSRLLSDRFSAERPKGSFSTLEIQRTEQGDSAMYLCASSFPGLAGNEQFFGPGTRLTVL.

This clone was observed once. The genes are TRBV9 and TRBJ1-1; 8 bases are a match to TRBD1. Germline V gives CDR1 SGDLS, CDR2 YYNGEE. This CDR3 has 15 amino acids. The ends lost 2 bases at V and 7 bases at J; junction bases unmatched: 10. In DNA, the CDR3 is TGTGCCAGCAGCGTCCGACCAGGGGGCCAGGGTGAAGCTTTCTTT. This sequence encodes CASSVRPGGQGEAFF.

The chain uses TRBV24-1 and TRBJ2-3; D gene ambiguous. The CDR3 runs 15 residues. V lost 5 bases and J 2 bases, leaving 13 bases between the germline ends. Germline V gives CDR1 KGHDR, CDR2 SFDVKD. The CDR3 loop reads CATSGFDTTTDTQYF. CDR3 DNA sequence: TGTGCCACCAGTGGATTCGACACAACCACAGATACGCAGTATTTT.

The V and J genes are TRBV27 and TRBJ1-2; TRBD1 aligns across 8 bases. Germline trimming cut 7 bases from V and 1 base from J; bases unmatched to any gene: 5. CDR1 MNHEY and CDR2 SMNVEV come from the germline V gene (reference sequence). The CDR3 consists of 14 residues. The CDR3 sequence is CASKDTGGNYGYTF. The CDR3, as DNA: TGTGCCAGCAAGGATACAGGGGGTAACTATGGCTACACCTTC.

The rearrangement uses TRBV5-1 and TRBJ2-7; 9 nucleotides align to TRBD2. CDR3 length: 13 residues. CDR1 and CDR2 from the germline V gene are SGHRS and YFSETQ. J lost 2 bases, V lost 6 bases, and 3 bases had no gene match. This CDR3 is CASKLAGAYEQYF. CDR3 bases: TGCGCCAGCAAGTTAGCGGGGGCCTACGAGCAGTACTTC.

This sequence joins TRBV7-9 and TRBJ2-1; TRBD2 is a possible D gene (6 bases). This CDR3 contains 15 residues. V was clipped by 3 bases and J by 8 bases, with 17 bases between them. CDR1 SEHNR and CDR2 FQNEAQ come from the germline V gene (reference sequence). DNA for the CDR3: TGTGCCAGCAGCTTTGCCGGGGGAGACAATGATGAGCAGTTCTTC. Translated, it gives CASSFAGGDNDEQFF. Full variable domain (rest looked up from reference TRBV7-9 and TRBJ2-1): DTGVSQNPRHKITKRGQNVTFRCDPISEHNRLYWYRQTLGQGPEFLTYFQNEAQLEKSRLLSDRFSAERPKGSFSTLEIQRTEQGDSAMYLCASSFAGGDNDEQFFGPGTRLTVL.

The J gene is TRBJ2-2, the V gene TRBV4-3; D call uncertain. CDR1 is LGHNA, CDR2 YSLEER, per germline. Trimming took off 6 bases at V and 1 base at J, with 9 bases between the two ends. This CDR3 has 14 residues. CDR3: CASRVRLNTGELFF. CDR3 DNA: TGCGCCAGCAGGGTCAGACTGAACACCGGGGAGCTGTTTTTT.

This chain joins TRBV7-7 and TRBJ2-1, with 7 bases identical to TRBD2. Germline-derived CDR1 and CDR2 are SSHAT and FNYEAQ (reference sequence). Trimming cost V 0 bases and J 8 bases; bases outside gene matches: 13. CDR3 length: 17 residues. The CDR3: CASSLALAGAPGDEQFF. The CDR3 DNA sequence: TGTGCCAGCAGCTTAGCGCTCGCGGGAGCCCCCGGGGATGAGCAGTTCTTC. The full variable domain, rest sourced from reference TRBV7-7 and TRBJ2-1, is GAGVSQSPRYKVTKRGQDVTLRCDPISSHATLYWYQQALGQGPEFLTYFNYEAQPDKSGLPSDRFSAERPEGSISTLTIQRTEQRDSAMYRCASSLALAGAPGDEQFFGPGTRLTVL.

The chain couples TRBV30 to TRBJ1-4; D perhaps matches TRBD1 (5 bases). With 0 bases removed from V and 6 bases from J, the gap between germline ends came to 14 bases. The CDR3 sequence is 15 residues long. Germline CDR1 GTSNPN, CDR2 SVGIG (reference sequence). The CDR3 DNA reads as TGTGCCTGGAGTGTAAGATCCGGGGGATATGAAAAACTGTTTTTT. Protein product: CAWSVRSGGYEKLFF.

This chain connects TRBV4-3 to TRBJ2-3, with D possibly being TRBD2 (5 bases). Trimming cost V 0 bases and J 4 bases, with 8 bases left between them. The CDR3 is 14 residues long. Germline V gene sequence: CDR1 LGHNA, CDR2 YSLEER. This CDR3 reads CASSQDRGADTQYF. As DNA, the CDR3 is TGCGCCAGCAGCCAAGATCGGGGAGCAGATACGCAGTATTTT.

V usage is TRBV5-6 and J usage is TRBJ2-3, with 7 bases identical to TRBD2. V shed 4 bases, J shed 4 bases, and the junction held 9 bases outside the gene matches. The V gene's germline CDR1 is SGHDT and CDR2 YYEEEE. The CDR3 is made up of 15 amino acids. In DNA, the CDR3 is TGTGCCAGCAGCCCGGGACTACTAATGTCAGATACGCAGTATTTT. It is translated as CASSPGLLMSDTQYF.

The chain joins TRBV6-1 to TRBJ1-1, with no clear D. CDR1 MNHNS and CDR2 SASEGT come from the germline V gene. This CDR3 has 13 residues. The ends were cut back, 1 base at V and 9 bases at J, with 12 bases in the middle. The chain's CDR3 is CASSEGQGGKAFF. As DNA, the CDR3 is TGTGCCAGCAGTGAAGGACAAGGAGGTAAAGCTTTCTTT.

The chain uses TRBV6-5 and TRBJ1-1; no definite D call. Trimming removed 5 bases at V and 3 bases at J, with 16 bases between. Looked up from germline, CDR1 is MNHEY and CDR2 is SVGAGI. The CDR3 sequence is 15 residues long. The CDR3 nucleotides are TGTGCCAGCAGTCCCGACATTGGGGAGGACACTGAAGCTTTCTTT. As protein: CASSPDIGEDTEAFF.

This clone was picked up one time. The V gene is TRBV15, the J gene TRBJ2-1; TRBD2 agrees at 11 bases. Germline V lookup: CDR1 LNHNV, CDR2 YYDKDF (reference sequence). With 2 bases clipped from V and 8 bases from J, the junction kept 8 bases outside the gene matches. The length of the CDR3 is 16 residues. CDR3 DNA sequence: TGTGCCACCAGCAGAAGCACTAGCGGGAGCGCCCATGAGCAGTTCTTC. Translation gives CATSRSTSGSAHEQFF.

This chain connects TRBV20-1 to TRBJ2-7; 11 bases are a match to TRBD2. Germline lookup yields CDR1 DFQATT and CDR2 SNEGSKA (reference sequence). The V segment lost 3 bases and the J segment 0 bases; nucleotides outside the gene matches: 7. This CDR3 spans 16 amino acids. The CDR3 DNA sequence: TGCAGTGCTAGTGCACTAGCGGGAGACCACTCCTACGAGCAGTACTTC. Its protein product is CSASALAGDHSYEQYF.

This chain links TRBV7-9 with TRBJ1-1; tentatively, D is TRBD1 (5 bases). V lost 0 bases and J 3 bases, leaving 14 bases between the germline ends. This CDR3 comprises 16 residues. CDR1 and CDR2 (germline): SEHNR, FQNEAQ (reference sequence). The CDR3: CASSLAQGIQDTEAFF. The CDR3, as DNA: TGTGCCAGCAGCTTAGCGCAGGGAATTCAGGACACTGAAGCTTTCTTT.

This rearrangement joins TRBV19 to TRBJ1-4; 7 bases are shared with TRBD1. Germline V lookup: CDR1 LNHDA, CDR2 SQIVND (reference sequence). The CDR3 consists of 17 residues. V was clipped by 7 bases and J by 4 bases; unmatched bases: 15. The chain's CDR3 is CASNPQGIPPLNEKLFF. CDR3 bases: TGTGCCAGTAACCCACAGGGGATTCCTCCCCTTAATGAAAAACTGTTTTTT. Drawing the rest from reference TRBV19 and TRBJ1-4, the complete variable domain is DGGITQSPKYLFRKEGQNVTLSCEQNLNHDAMYWYRQDPGQGLRLIYYSQIVNDFQKGDIAEGYSVSREKKESFPLTVTSAQKNPTAFYLCASNPQGIPPLNEKLFFGSGTQLSVL.

The rearrangement uses TRBV7-9 and TRBJ1-3, with TRBD1 as a possible D gene (5 bases). The germline V gene has CDR1 SEHNR and CDR2 FQNEAQ (reference sequence). The CDR3 spans 16 residues. V shed 5 bases and J shed 0 bases, with 14 bases lying between them. The CDR3 region has the DNA TGTGCCAGCAGCAAACACGAACAGGTCTCTGGAAACACCATATATTTT. Translated, it gives CASSKHEQVSGNTIYF.

J is TRBJ1-3 and V is TRBV12-5; maybe TRBD1 (5 bases). The V end lost 1 base, the J end lost 3 bases, and 13 bases lay between the germline ends. Germline CDR1 LGHNT, CDR2 FRNRAP. CDR3 length equals 16 residues. The CDR3 DNA reads TGTGCTAGTGGTTTGGGCGGGACCCTGGGTGGAAACACCATATATTTT. This encodes CASGLGGTLGGNTIYF. Using reference TRBV12-5 and TRBJ1-3 for the parts outside the CDR3, the full variable domain is DARVTQTPRHKVTEMGQEVTMRCQPILGHNTVFWYRQTMMQGLELLAYFRNRAPLDDSGMPKDRFSAEMPDATLATLKIQPSEPRDSAVYFCASGLGGTLGGNTIYFGEGSWLTVV.

The V call is TRBV20-1, the J call TRBJ2-5, with a possible D match to TRBD1 (6 bases). In germline, CDR1 is DFQATT, CDR2 SNEGSKA (reference sequence). Trimming cost V 5 bases and J 2 bases, with 6 bases left between them. CDR3 length equals 11 residues. The CDR3: CSAGQQETQYF. CDR3 nucleotides: TGCAGTGCTGGACAGCAAGAGACCCAGTACTTC.